This is a list of T cell receptor beta chains from one sample in a study of Graves' ophthalmopathy and Graves' hyperthyroidism. From the multiplex PCR reads, TCRdb called clonotypes with MiXCR, one entry per CDR3 protein. The repertoire has 600,000 to 700,000 distinct CDR3 sequences, just over 40% of them found once; the top ten carry more than 3%. Sequencing was carried out using peripheral blood. All receptors come from an adult man with Graves' ophthalmopathy. The CDR3 runs from the conserved cysteine through the conserved F or W. Fields, in order: J gene, clone size, V gene, D gene, CDR3 protein, CDR3 DNA. D genes are given only for firm matches. Size is omitted from some rows. Given values are once, few, many or a class for expanded clones.

TRBJ1-1 - TRBV10-2 TRBD1 CASDQRSGGAPEAFF TGCGCCAGCGACCAGCGGTCAGGGGGTGCCCCCGAAGCTTTCTTT
TRBJ1-1 few TRBV5-1 TRBD1 CASSPQGVRDTEAFF TGCGCCAGCAGCCCCCAGGGGGTCCGTGACACTGAAGCTTTCTTT
TRBJ1-2 many TRBV2 - CASSPRGPRDYGYTF TGTGCCAGCAGTCCTCGCGGCCCTCGGGATTATGGCTACACCTTC
TRBJ2-6 many TRBV5-8 - CASSGRGASSGANVLTF TGTGCCAGCAGCGGACGAGGGGCGAGCTCTGGGGCCAACGTCCTGACTTTC
TRBJ2-5 once TRBV20-1 - CSVSGGGWSETQYF TGCAGCGTTTCAGGGGGGGGGTGGTCGGAGACCCAGTACTTC
TRBJ1-1 many TRBV4-1 - CASSQESRYTEAFF TGCGCCAGCAGCCAAGAAAGCCGGTACACTGAAGCTTTCTTT
TRBJ2-5 - TRBV6-6 - CASSDSSEGGETQYF TGTGCCAGCAGTGACTCGAGCGAGGGGGGGGAGACCCAGTACTTC
TRBJ1-2 - TRBV29-1 - CSSDRGNGYTF TGCAGCAGTGACCGTGGGAATGGCTACACCTTC
TRBJ2-7 - TRBV7-2 TRBD1 CASSPRRTGEEEQYF TGCGCCAGCAGCCCTCGGAGGACAGGGGAGGAGGAGCAGTACTTC
TRBJ2-5 many TRBV20-1 - CSTPAHYEETQYF TGCAGTACTCCCGCCCACTATGAGGAGACCCAGTACTTC
TRBJ1-1 - TRBV25-1 - CASQDWGTTNTEAFF TGTGCCAGCCAAGATTGGGGGACAACCAACACTGAAGCTTTCTTT
TRBJ2-7 - TRBV11-1 TRBD1 CASSLRDRGDEQYF TGTGCCAGCAGCTTAAGGGACAGGGGGGACGAGCAGTACTTC
TRBJ2-6 - TRBV19 TRBD2 CASSILLAGSYVLTF TGTGCCAGTAGTATCCTCCTAGCGGGGTCCTACGTCCTGACTTTC
TRBJ1-2 few TRBV5-1 - CASSYSGTDGYTF TGCGCCAGCAGCTACTCCGGGACGGATGGCTACACCTTC
TRBJ1-5 many TRBV7-9 - CASTVGGSNQPQHF TGTGCCAGCACCGTGGGGGGTAGCAATCAGCCCCAGCATTTT
TRBJ1-1 - TRBV12-3/TRBV12-4 - CASSLYSRGGTEAFF TGTGCCAGCAGTTTGTACTCTCGGGGTGGAACTGAAGCTTTCTTT
TRBJ1-1 few TRBV7-8 - CASSSGIMNTEAFF TGTGCCAGCAGCTCAGGGATAATGAACACTGAAGCTTTCTTT
TRBJ2-7 - TRBV9 - CASSVAPDIEQYF TGTGCCAGCAGCGTAGCTCCGGATATCGAGCAGTACTTC
TRBJ1-2 few TRBV6-2/TRBV6-3 - CASSQQGTGGYTF TGTGCCAGCAGCCAACAGGGAACGGGAGGCTACACCTTC
TRBJ2-5 - TRBV29-1 TRBD2 CSSAGEGPYQETQYF TGCAGCTCCGCGGGGGAGGGCCCGTACCAAGAGACCCAGTACTTC
TRBJ2-3 - TRBV7-9 - CASSLHFGTDTQYF TGTGCCAGCAGCTTGCATTTTGGGACAGATACGCAGTATTTT
TRBJ1-5 many TRBV19 - CASSSQVGGQPQHF TGTGCCAGTAGTTCCCAAGTCGGCGGTCAGCCCCAGCATTTT
TRBJ1-1 many TRBV7-9 TRBD1 CASSPQTGGTEAFF TGTGCCAGCAGCCCTCAGACAGGGGGCACTGAAGCTTTCTTT
TRBJ1-1 many TRBV24-1 - CATSGAGAADEAFF TGTGCCACCAGTGGGGCAGGGGCCGCGGATGAAGCTTTCTTT
TRBJ2-5 many TRBV4-2 - CASSRESGETQYF TGTGCCAGCAGCCGGGAGAGCGGAGAGACCCAGTACTTC
TRBJ2-5 many TRBV10-3 TRBD1 CASTNRDRRETQYF TGTGCCAGCACAAACCGGGACAGGAGAGAGACCCAGTACTTC
TRBJ1-3 many TRBV12-3/TRBV12-4 - CASSSGATIYF TGTGCCAGCAGTTCAGGAGCCACCATATATTTT